The sequence of this T cell receptor (beta chain) was determined in a study of blood T cells in healthy people across ages. Per the germline V gene, CDR1 is KGHSH and CDR2 is LQKENI. This CDR3 has 14 residues. The V gene end was trimmed by 2 bases and the J gene end by 8 bases; junction bases not matched to a gene: 7. Using a J-beta primer mix together with a sample-barcoded 5' primer, a second PCR was run for 7 to 11 cycles. TCRdb re-called the 5' RACE reads with MiXCR, one entry per CDR3 protein. The sample records about 2 million distinct CDR3 sequences, about 50% being singletons. The receptor's source is a middle-aged woman in good health. The chain recombines TRBV18 with TRBJ1-2; 8 bases are shared with TRBD1. The sample consisted of blood. CDR3 in amino acids: CASSPRTGLDGYTF. The CDR3 bases are TGTGCCAGCTCACCAAGGACAGGGTTGGACGGCTACACCTTC.